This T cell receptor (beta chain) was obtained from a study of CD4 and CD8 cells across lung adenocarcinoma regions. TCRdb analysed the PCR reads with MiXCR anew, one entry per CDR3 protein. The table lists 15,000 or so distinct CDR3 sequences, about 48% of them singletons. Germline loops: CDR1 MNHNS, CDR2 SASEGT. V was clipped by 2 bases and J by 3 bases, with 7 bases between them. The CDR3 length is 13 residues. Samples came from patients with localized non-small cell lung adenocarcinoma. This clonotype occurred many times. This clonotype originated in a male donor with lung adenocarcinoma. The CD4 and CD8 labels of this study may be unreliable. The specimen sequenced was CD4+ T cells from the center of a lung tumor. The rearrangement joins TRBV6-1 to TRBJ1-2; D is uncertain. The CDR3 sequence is CASSETGHYGYTF. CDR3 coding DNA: TGTGCCAGCAGTGAAACTGGACACTATGGCTACACCTTC.